The entry below gives a single T cell receptor beta chain sequence along with its context. Its antigen target is currently unknown. Qualities for individual bases were not recorded, and no much larger clone is one base off. The sample contains more than one DNA sequence encoding this CDR3. One collaborating source in Seattle enrolled patients while the patients were actively infected and followed the patients over time throughout the course of disease. Each collaborating institution followed its own protocols to collect whole blood in K2EDTA tubes. For TCRbeta analysis, collaborators shipped samples as frozen whole blood, isolated PBMCs, or DNA extracted from either of those sample types. This entry belongs to a study of blood T cell repertoires in COVID-19 (dated by TCRdb to 2018 to 2021). Study-level background: Samples from collaborators originated in the United States, Italy and Spain and spanned both the acute and convalescent phases of COVID-19. The prospective study material was composed of cDNA or gDNA derived from T cells, B-cell-depleted T cells, or PBMCs. Subjects who had been exposed to COVID-19, were actively infected with it, or had recovered from it provided the deeply sampled blood TCRbeta repertoires that made up the dataset. The repertoires were released in a freely available public database meant as a resource for research on the immune response to SARS-CoV-2. The samples were drawn from two sources: the first 160 participants of the ongoing ImmuneRACE study, and 1,254 subjects contributed by 6 global collaborators. Sample metadata almost always included a de-identified subject ID, COVID-19 status, age in years and sex. Where HLA class I and class II types were available, the types were taken from metadata supplied by the sample provider, not from assay-based typing.

TCRbeta CDR3 regions were amplified from genomic DNA using the immunoSEQ Assay, a bias-controlled multiplex PCR. The study's own analysis went as follows. The number of nucleated cells in each sample was estimated from the amplification of reference gene primers within the assay. To quantify the absolute abundance of each unique TCRbeta CDR3 rearrangement, sequence reads were collapsed and filtered. For each sample, productive Simpson clonality was calculated by taking the square root of Simpson's diversity index across productive rearrangements. This is the immuneACCESS table as TCRdb keeps it, with only in-frame sequences that have V and J called. A part of the clones is gone; compared with another copy, unresolved V genes explain less than half, and the rest is unexplained. That table supplies the V and J calls and clone size; D and trimming were determined from the DNA. The sample records roughly 78,000 clones, 80% of which are singletons. Of the sample, over 10% is held by the ten largest clones.

The CDR3 goes from the cysteine to the phenylalanine over 14 residues. Of all the DNA, just the CDR3 is kept, 42 bases in frame from base 1. The CDR1 and CDR2 encoded by the germline V gene are SGDLS and YYNGEE. V loses 3 bases of germline sequence and J loses 1 base, and the interval between the two ends is 9 bases. The full study reports these points: Clinical and demographic metadata were provided uncurated, with the amount varying by source and participant.

Sample: peripheral blood. The chain is assembled from TRBV9 and TRBJ2-3; the D gene is perhaps TRBD2, from 6 matching bases. The TCR originated in a man aged 50 to 59 with COVID-19, enrolled during active disease. The nucleotides read TGTGCCAGCAGCGGCGGGGTCCGCACAGATACGCAGTATTTT. It translates as CASSGGVRTDTQYF.